This TCR beta chain emerged from a study of blood T cell repertoires in COVID-19. Across the whole study: Material from acute and convalescent COVID-19 was sourced from the United States, Italy and Spain. Sources were T cells, B-cell-depleted T cells, or PBMCs; the material itself was cDNA or gDNA.

Per the authors' pipeline: Scientists estimated how many nucleated cells there were by amplifying reference gene primers. Using immunoSEQ multiplex PCR, the repertoire was profiled, and TCRdb retains in-frame clones only, with some absent. V and J calls and clone size are those listed in that table; D and trimming were worked out from the DNA. The sample lists 100,000 or so clones; around 84% were seen once. The germline V and J ends were trimmed by 3 bases and 1 base, with 6 bases remaining between them. The CDR3 totals 13 residues. The germline V gene has CDR1 SGHRS and CDR2 YFSETQ. The chain couples TRBV5-1 to TRBJ2-3, with D perhaps TRBD2 (5 bases). The sequence was obtained from a woman of 80 years or more with acute or convalescent COVID-19. Sequencing was carried out using peripheral blood. CDR3 amino acids: CASSSAGTDTQYF. The CDR3 DNA is TGCGCCAGCAGCTCAGCGGGCACAGATACGCAGTATTTT.